A single sample gave rise to the 26 T cell receptor beta chains below, sequenced in a study of OX40 agonist ivuxolimab in advanced cancers. The library was obtained by the immunoSEQ multiplex PCR assay. Sourced from immuneACCESS, this table was stored by TCRdb with only in-frame sequences that have V and J called. A share of the clones is absent; for the studies checked, an unresolved V gene accounts for under half, and the remainder has no known explanation. The sample table lists 75,000 to 100,000 clones, approximately 87% of them with a count of one. The biggest ten clones account for more than 5% of the sample. The source was CD4+ or CD8+ T cells sorted from blood, collected in a trial of the OX40 agonist ivuxolimab. These TCRs come from an adult with an advanced solid tumor such as melanoma, head and neck, liver or kidney cancer.

The chain couples TRBV7-9 to TRBJ1-5, with 8 bases aligning to TRBD1. Germline CDR1 is SEHNR and CDR2 is FQNEAQ (reference sequence). This CDR3 has 15 amino acids. V gave up 1 base and J gave up 6 bases; unmatched junction bases: 5. The CDR3 protein is CASSLGDRGVQPQHF. DNA for the CDR3: TGTGCCAGCAGCTTAGGAGACAGGGGAGTTCAGCCCCAGCATTTT.

This clone counts as medium-sized (0.01 to 0.1%). The rearrangement uses TRBV7-8 and TRBJ2-7; 7 bases are a match to TRBD2. With V trimmed by 5 bases and J by 4 bases, 11 bases remained unmatched. This CDR3 has 15 amino acids. Germline V gives CDR1 SGHVS, CDR2 FQNEAQ. As DNA, the CDR3 is TGTGCCAGCAGCACGGGAGGTTCCCCGGTATACGAGCAGTACTTC. Translated, it gives CASSTGGSPVYEQYF.

This clone was found once. This CDR3 is CASSEAFTGYEQYF. CDR3 nucleotide sequence: TGTGCCAGCAGTGAAGCCTTTACAGGCTACGAGCAGTACTTC. The rearrangement links TRBV6-1 to TRBJ2-5; TRBD1 might be the D (5 bases). The better agreement between TRBJ2-7 and the DNA end casts doubt on the J call. Germline CDR1 and CDR2: MNHNS and SASEGT. The CDR3 is made up of 14 amino acids.

This clone was recorded once. The V and J genes are TRBV27 and TRBJ2-1; D possibly corresponds to TRBD1 (7 bases). V dropped 7 bases and J dropped 9 bases, with 19 bases sitting between them. Per germline, CDR1 MNHEY and CDR2 SMNVEV (reference sequence). This CDR3 contains 14 residues. In DNA form, the CDR3 reads TGTGCCAGCACCCTACAGGGGAGGTCGGGTGAGCAGTTCTTC. Residues: CASTLQGRSGEQFF.

V gene TRBV21-1 combines with J gene TRBJ2-5; the D call TRBD1 from the table was never checked on the DNA. TRBV21-1 is listed as a pseudogene. This CDR3 contains 20 residues. The CDR3 loop reads CASSKVGDTGLYSKRETQYF. The CDR3 DNA follows: TGTGCCAGCAGCAAAGTGGGTGATACAGGGTTGTATAGCAAGAGAGAGACCCAGTACTTC.

The chain is built from TRBV12-2 and TRBJ2-1; the D call TRBD2 from the table was never checked on the DNA. TRBV12-2 represents a pseudogene. The CDR3 loop spans 18 amino acids. The CDR3 loop reads CASRFPRLAGESYNEQFF. The CDR3, as DNA: TGTGCAAGTCGCTTCCCACGACTAGCGGGAGAAAGCTACAATGAGCAGTTCTTC.

As for this clone: This may stem from a read error, because a much larger clone lies one nucleotide away. This CDR3 is also generated by other DNA sequences in the sample. The rearrangement joins TRBV7-2 to TRBJ2-7; no definite D call. The V gene lost 2 bases and the J gene lost 4 bases, with 6 bases spanning the gap. The CDR3 totals 12 residues. The germline V gene encodes CDR1 SGHTA and CDR2 FQGNSA. CDR3 region: CASSLMSYEQYF. The CDR3 DNA is TGTGCCAGCAGCTTAATGTCGTACGAGCAGTACTTC.

The rearrangement joins TRBV19 to TRBJ1-5; the D is unclear. Germline V lookup: CDR1 LNHDA, CDR2 SQIVND (reference sequence). V was clipped by 6 bases and J by 4 bases, with 7 bases between them. CDR3 length: 12 amino acids. The CDR3 sequence is CASRGGNQPQHF. Written as DNA, the CDR3 is TGTGCCAGTAGAGGTGGAAATCAGCCCCAGCATTTT.

This clone was counted only a few times. V gene TRBV5-6 combines with J gene TRBJ2-7, with 7 positions matching TRBD2. V shed 3 bases and J 2 bases; nucleotides not matched to a gene: 14. In germline, CDR1 is SGHDT, CDR2 YYEEEE. This CDR3 has 17 residues. The CDR3 loop is CASSSRAAGRAAYEQYF. CDR3 in DNA: TGTGCCAGCAGCTCCCGCGCTGCGGGGAGGGCCGCCTACGAGCAGTACTTC.

V and J are TRBV2 and TRBJ1-2, with a possible D match to TRBD1 (5 bases). Germline loops: CDR1 SNHLY, CDR2 FYNNEI. Trimming took off 4 bases at V and 4 bases at J, with 10 bases between the two ends. The CDR3 sequence is 13 residues long. DNA for the CDR3: TGTGCCAGCAGTGCCGGGGGGGTCTATGGCTACACCTTC. This gives the protein CASSAGGVYGYTF. Full variable domain (outside the CDR3, taken from reference TRBV2 and TRBJ1-2): EPEVTQTPSHQVTQMGQEVILRCVPISNHLYFYWYRQILGQKVEFLVSFYNNEISEKSEIFDDQFSVERPDGSNFTLKIRSTKLEDSAMYFCASSAGGVYGYTFGSGTRLTVV.

V usage is TRBV4-1 and J usage is TRBJ2-7; D unresolved. Germline V lookup: CDR1 MGHRA, CDR2 YSYEKL. V lost 2 bases and J 6 bases, leaving 11 bases between the germline ends. The CDR3 has 13 amino acids. The CDR3 region is CASSQTGASEQYF. The CDR3 bases are TGCGCCAGCAGCCAAACGGGCGCCTCCGAGCAGTACTTC.

The V and J genes are TRBV10-3 and TRBJ2-7; the match to TRBD2 covers 7 bases. Trimming at V came to 3 bases and at J to 0 bases, leaving 8 bases not matched to a gene. The CDR3 consists of 16 residues. Germline V gene sequence: CDR1 ENHRY, CDR2 SYGVKD. CDR3 sequence (DNA): TGTGCCATCAGTGACCATACCGGGACTAACTCCTACGAGCAGTACTTC. This gives the protein CAISDHTGTNSYEQYF.

V is TRBV14 and J is TRBJ2-7; D remains unclear. CDR3 length equals 12 residues. The germline V gene encodes CDR1 SGHDN and CDR2 FVKESK. Trimming removed 4 bases from V and 4 bases from J, with 8 bases in between. The CDR3 loop reads CASSPSHYEQYF. Here the CDR3 DNA reads TGTGCCAGCAGCCCGTCCCATTACGAGCAGTACTTC. The whole variable domain, remainder taken from reference TRBV14 and TRBJ2-7, is EAGVTQFPSHSVIEKGQTVTLRCDPISGHDNLYWYRRVMGKEIKFLLHFVKESKQDESGMPNNRFLAERTGGTYSTLKVQPAELEDSGVYFCASSPSHYEQYFGPGTRLTVT.

This sequence joins TRBV6-6 and TRBJ1-6; no definite D call. Trimming pared 5 bases from V and 13 bases from J, leaving 12 bases between. The CDR3 covers 12 residues. CDR1 is MNHNY and CDR2 is SVGAGI in the germline V gene (reference sequence). This CDR3 is CASSPPRGPLHF. As DNA, the CDR3 is TGTGCCAGCAGTCCCCCCCGTGGGCCCCTCCACTTT.

The chain links TRBV4-3 to TRBJ2-1; TRBD2 matches 9 bases. Unmatched junction bases numbered 15, after V lost 3 bases and J lost 12 bases. The V gene's germline CDR1 is LGHNA and CDR2 YSLEER. CDR3 size: 16 residues. The CDR3: CASSHLGLSSGIVQFF. DNA of the CDR3: TGCGCCAGCAGCCATCTCGGGTTGTCTAGCGGGATAGTGCAGTTCTTC.

The gene calls are TRBV6-1 and TRBJ1-4; no definite D call. Germline values: CDR1 MNHNS, CDR2 SASEGT. The germline V and J ends were trimmed by 7 bases and 8 bases, with 17 bases remaining between them. This CDR3 is 14 amino acids long. CDR3 coding DNA: TGTGCCAGCATCAAGTCGAGGGAACAAGAAAAACTGTTTTTT. This encodes CASIKSREQEKLFF.

The chain joins TRBV5-1 to TRBJ2-3, with a tentative D call TRBD1 (6 bases). The CDR3 is 13 residues long. Trimming pared 2 bases from V and 3 bases from J, leaving 7 bases between. CDR1 is SGHRS, CDR2 YFSETQ, per germline. The CDR3 DNA sequence: TGCGCCAGCAGCTTACAGGGAACAGATACGCAGTATTTT. This translates into CASSLQGTDTQYF. Together with reference TRBV5-1 and TRBJ2-3, the CDR3 gives the full variable domain: KAGVTQTPRYLIKTRGQQVTLSCSPISGHRSVSWYQQTPGQGLQFLFEYFSETQRNKGNFPGRFSGRQFSNSRSEMNVSTLELGDSALYLCASSLQGTDTQYFGPGTRLTVL.

The V and J genes are TRBV11-2 and TRBJ1-6; D uncertain. The germline V and J ends were trimmed by 5 bases and 7 bases, with 18 bases remaining between them. The CDR3 has 16 amino acids. Germline CDR1 SGHAT, CDR2 FQNNGV. The CDR3 here is CASSPGNVGGNSPLHF. CDR3 bases: TGTGCCAGCAGCCCTGGTAATGTGGGCGGGAATTCACCCCTCCACTTT. Full variable domain (remainder filled in from reference TRBV11-2 and TRBJ1-6): EAGVAQSPRYKIIEKRQSVAFWCNPISGHATLYWYQQILGQGPKLLIQFQNNGVVDDSQLPKDRFSAERLKGVDSTLKIQPAKLEDSAVYLCASSPGNVGGNSPLHFGNGTRLTVT.

CDR3 loop: CASSQVVGLAGTTDTQYF. The CDR3 bases are TGTGCCAGCAGCCAAGTAGTCGGCTTAGCGGGGACGACAGATACGCAGTATTTT. This rearrangement joins TRBV4-2 to TRBJ2-3; 8 nucleotides match TRBD2. J was trimmed by 3 bases and V by 1 base; bases with no gene match: 12. Germline CDR1 reads LGHNA; CDR2 reads YNFKEQ. This CDR3 spans 18 amino acids.

This chain connects TRBV5-1 to TRBJ2-2, with D unresolved. V dropped 4 bases and J dropped 0 bases, with 4 bases sitting between them. CDR1 is SGHRS, CDR2 YFSETQ, per germline. There are 13 residues in the CDR3. DNA for the CDR3: TGCGCCAGCAGCGGTCCGAACACCGGGGAGCTGTTTTTT. This codes for CASSGPNTGELFF.

The table lists this clone with a count of one. The chain links TRBV18 to TRBJ1-1; D gene ambiguous. Germline V gene sequence: CDR1 KGHSH, CDR2 LQKENI. Deletions cut 5 bases from V and 3 bases from J, with 10 bases between. The CDR3 has 13 amino acids. In DNA form, the CDR3 reads TGTGCCAGCTCAGGGTCTGTCGACACTGAAGCTTTCTTT. Its translation: CASSGSVDTEAFF.

The CDR3, as DNA: TGTGCCAGCAGCCTCCCTTTGGGGGGACGGACTCACTACACCTTC. As protein: CASSLPLGGRTHYTF. The chain carries TRBV5-4 and TRBJ1-2; D possibly corresponds to TRBD1 (5 bases). The CDR3 consists of 15 residues. The germline V and J ends were trimmed by 4 bases and 10 bases, with 23 bases remaining between them. Germline values: CDR1 SGHNT, CDR2 YYREEE (reference sequence).

This sequence joins TRBV7-2 and TRBJ1-1; the D is unclear. V dropped 5 bases and J dropped 0 bases, with 13 bases sitting between them. The germline V gene has CDR1 SGHTA and CDR2 FQGNSA. The CDR3 extends over 15 amino acids. Here the CDR3 reads CASSRERGMNTEAFF. CDR3 bases: TGTGCCAGCAGCCGAGAGAGAGGAATGAACACTGAAGCTTTCTTT.

This clone was observed a few times. This chain connects TRBV11-3 to TRBJ1-1; D gene ambiguous. Germline V gene sequence: CDR1 SGHNT, CDR2 YENEEA. V was cut by 7 bases and J by 0 bases, with 12 bases left in between. The CDR3 is 14 amino acids. The CDR3 region is CASTPLTLNTEAFF. As DNA, the CDR3 is TGTGCCAGCACCCCATTGACCTTGAACACTGAAGCTTTCTTT.

This clone came up a few times. V usage is TRBV30 and J usage is TRBJ2-2; no clear D. The V and J ends lost 0 bases and 5 bases respectively, with 10 bases between them. CDR1 is GTSNPN and CDR2 is SVGIG in the germline V gene (reference sequence). CDR3 length equals 14 residues. CDR3 bases: TGTGCCTGGAGTGTAATAACTTCTACCGGGGAGCTGTTTTTT. It is translated as CAWSVITSTGELFF.

The chain is built from TRBV29-1 and TRBJ1-1; tentative D call: TRBD1 (5 bases). The CDR3 has 14 residues. Germline V lookup: CDR1 SQVTM, CDR2 ANQGSEA. V lost 3 bases and J lost 4, with 15 bases in between. The CDR3 reads CSVDLRGAGTEAFF. Here the CDR3 DNA reads TGCAGCGTTGACCTCAGAGGGGCAGGCACTGAAGCTTTCTTT. The whole variable domain, filled in from reference TRBV29-1 and TRBJ1-1, reads SAVISQKPSRDICQRGTSLTIQCQVDSQVTMMFWYRQQPGQSLTLIATANQGSEATYESGFVIDKFPISRPNLTFSTLTVSNMSPEDSSIYLCSVDLRGAGTEAFFGQGTRLTVV.